The entry that follows covers one T cell receptor (beta chain) sequence. What it recognizes is unknown. TCRdb keeps only in-frame clones here, not all; method: immunoSEQ multiplex PCR. Of 150,000 to 200,000 clones detected, about 87% appear once; the ten largest clones hold 6.1%. Trimming cost V 4 bases and J 5 bases, with 15 bases left between them. The CDR3 loop spans 14 amino acids. Germline CDR1 reads SGDLS; CDR2 reads YYNGEE. The data are from a study of T cell responses to AZD1222 COVID-19 vaccine. As for the study in general: Pooling was applied to second doses at about 4 or about 12 weeks.

Overall study findings and caveats: Spike-specific TCR repertoires showed rising breadth and depth after two AZD1222 doses. The number of AZD1222 recipients seropositive at baseline was only five to seven. Across the whole spike, CD4 TCRs peaked at regions 160-218 and 743-854.

The chain has TRBV9 and TRBJ2-5, with D maybe TRBD1 (7 bases). The sequences come from peripheral blood, collected on day 0 of AZD1222 vaccination. This receptor was identified in an adult in good health. The DNA of the CDR3 is TGTGCCAGCAGCCCATACAGGGGACTCGAGACCCAGTACTTC. Translation: CASSPYRGLETQYF.